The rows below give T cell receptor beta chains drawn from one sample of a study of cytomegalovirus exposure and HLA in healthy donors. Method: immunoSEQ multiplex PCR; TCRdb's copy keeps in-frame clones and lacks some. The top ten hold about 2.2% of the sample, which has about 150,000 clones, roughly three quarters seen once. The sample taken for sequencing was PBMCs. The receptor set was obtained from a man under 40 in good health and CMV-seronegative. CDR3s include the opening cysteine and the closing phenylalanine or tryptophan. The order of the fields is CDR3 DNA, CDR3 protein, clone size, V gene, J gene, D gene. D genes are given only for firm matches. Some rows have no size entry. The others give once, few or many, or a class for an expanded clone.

TGTGCCAGCAGTTACGTCTTAAACACTGAAGCTTTCTTT	CASSYVLNTEAFF	-	TRBV6-5	TRBJ1-1	-
TGTGCCAGCAGCCTGACAGGACTCTTCTCCAAAAACATTCAGTACTTC	CASSLTGLFSKNIQYF	-	TRBV7-8	TRBJ2-4	-
TGTGCCAGCTCAAGACAGGACCCGGGGAACACCGGGGAGCTGTTTTTT	CASSRQDPGNTGELFF	-	TRBV18	TRBJ2-2	-
TGTGCCAGCAGCCCGCAATACGGGTTGGCCAACTATGGCTACACCTTC	CASSPQYGLANYGYTF	few	TRBV7-2	TRBJ1-2	-
TGTGCCAGCAGCTTAGGACAGGGGAGGACCGGGGAGCTGTTTTTT	CASSLGQGRTGELFF	-	TRBV11-3	TRBJ2-2	TRBD1
TGTGCCAGCTCACCACAGGGGGTCTATGGCTACACCTTC	CASSPQGVYGYTF	-	TRBV18	TRBJ1-2	-
TGCGCCAGCAGCCAAGGGATACGACAGGAGACCTACGAGCAGTACTTC	CASSQGIRQETYEQYF	-	TRBV4-1	TRBJ2-7	-
TGTGCCTGGAGTGTACTAGCGGGAGCGGGAGATACGCAGTATTTT	CAWSVLAGAGDTQYF	few	TRBV30	TRBJ2-3	TRBD2
TGCGCCAGCAGCGTCTCGGGGGACACTGAAGCTTTCTTT	CASSVSGDTEAFF	-	TRBV5-1	TRBJ1-1	-
TGTGCCTGGAGCGATTTAGCGGGCACAGATACGCAGTATTTT	CAWSDLAGTDTQYF	-	TRBV30	TRBJ2-3	-
TGTGCCAGCAGCTTAGAGGCAGGAAGGGAGACCCAGTACTTC	CASSLEAGRETQYF	-	TRBV7-9	TRBJ2-5	-
TGTGCCAGCAGCTTGGAAAGGGGCACTGAAGCTTTCTTT	CASSLERGTEAFF	few	TRBV5-8	TRBJ1-1	-
TGTGCCAGTAGTATTGGTACTCGTAGCAATCAGCCCCAGCATTTT	CASSIGTRSNQPQHF	-	TRBV19	TRBJ1-5	-
TGCGCCAGCAGTGGACAACAGGGTACTTCTGGAAACACCATATATTTT	CASSGQQGTSGNTIYF	-	TRBV10-2	TRBJ1-3	-
TGTGCCAGCAGCTTGGACAGGGGCTATGGCTACACCTTC	CASSLDRGYGYTF	-	TRBV5-4	TRBJ1-2	TRBD1
TGTGCTATAGTGCCAGGCAGGCAAGCTTTCTTT	CAIVPGRQAFF	few	TRBV7-9	TRBJ1-1	-
TGTGCCAGCAGCCCCGGGGGGGGCGAGCAGTACTTC	CASSPGGGEQYF	-	TRBV9	TRBJ2-7	TRBD2
TGTGCCAGCAGCTTTGACGGGAGGGCCGGGGCTTACGAGCAGTACTTC	CASSFDGRAGAYEQYF	-	TRBV9	TRBJ2-7	TRBD2
TGCGCCAGCAGCCACTCGGCCAACGTCCTGACTTTC	CASSHSANVLTF	few	TRBV4-1	TRBJ2-6	-
TGTGCCAGCAACCGACAGGGAACAAATAATGAAAAACTGTTTTTT	CASNRQGTNNEKLFF	once	TRBV2	TRBJ1-4	TRBD1
TGTGCCAGCAGCTTAGTCGCCAGCTCCTACGAGCAGTACTTC	CASSLVASSYEQYF	-	TRBV7-9	TRBJ2-7	-
TGTGCCAGTGGTTACAGGGATGGGACCTACGAGCAGTACTTC	CASGYRDGTYEQYF	-	TRBV6-1	TRBJ2-7	-
TGTGCCACCGCCGAGGGAAACGAGCAGTACTTC	CATAEGNEQYF	-	TRBV5-4	TRBJ2-7	-
TGTGCCAGCAGCTTTGGGGACACCTCAAAACTGTTTTTT	CASSFGDTSKLFF	few	TRBV5-6	TRBJ1-4	-
TGTGCCAGCAGCCGTAATTCGGTCCAAGAGACCCAGTACTTC	CASSRNSVQETQYF	-	TRBV7-2	TRBJ2-5	-
TGTGCCAGCAGGAACAGGGGGCCCTACGAGCAGTACTTC	CASRNRGPYEQYF	-	TRBV28	TRBJ2-7	TRBD1
TGTGCCAGCAGCTTGGGTCAGGGAGGGCAGCCCCAGCATTTT	CASSLGQGGQPQHF	once	TRBV5-6	TRBJ1-5	-
TGTGCCACCAGCAGAGAGGGCTGGAGCAATCAGCCCCAGCATTTT	CATSREGWSNQPQHF	once	TRBV15	TRBJ1-5	-
TGTGCCAGCAGCTTAGCCCGACCTAGCGGGAGTTTCAATGAGCAGTTCTTC	CASSLARPSGSFNEQFF	-	TRBV7-8	TRBJ2-1	TRBD2
TGTGCCAGCAACGCTAGACAGGGCGAGCAGCCCCAGCATTTT	CASNARQGEQPQHF	-	TRBV6-5	TRBJ1-5	TRBD1
TGCAGCTCCTCGACAGGTCCCAATCAGCCCCAGCATTTT	CSSSTGPNQPQHF	few	TRBV29-1	TRBJ1-5	-
TGTGCCAGCAGCGGCAGACTAGCGGAAAGCACAGATACGCAGTATTTT	CASSGRLAESTDTQYF	once	TRBV9	TRBJ2-3	TRBD2
TGTGCCACGAAGACAGGAGCTGGAGAAGCTTTCTTT	CATKTGAGEAFF	-	TRBV10-3	TRBJ1-1	-
TGTGCCAGCTCACTTCCACCTAGCGGGACCTACAATGAGCAGTTCTTC	CASSLPPSGTYNEQFF	-	TRBV18	TRBJ2-1	TRBD2
TGTGCCTGGAGCCTACGGTACGGTACGCAGTATTTT	CAWSLRYGTQYF	-	TRBV30	TRBJ2-3	-
TGTGCCAGCAACGGGGATTTTAACAATGAGCAGTTCTTC	CASNGDFNNEQFF	-	TRBV2	TRBJ2-1	-
TGTGCCAGTACAGGTAGTGTAGGGGGCTACCGCAATCAGCCCCAGCATTTT	CASTGSVGGYRNQPQHF	once	TRBV19	TRBJ1-5	TRBD1
TGTGCCAGCAGTGATGGAGGCAGGGGCATGAACACTGAAGCTTTCTTT	CASSDGGRGMNTEAFF	-	TRBV6-1	TRBJ1-1	-
TGTGCCACGCTTCTAGGGGGGGGCGATGAGCAGTTCTTC	CATLLGGGDEQFF	-	TRBV28	TRBJ2-1	-
TGTGCCATCAGGCCGACAGGGGGTCGCACCTACGAGCAGTACTTC	CAIRPTGGRTYEQYF	-	TRBV10-3	TRBJ2-7	TRBD1
TGTGCCAGCAGTGGGGCGTACAGGGGGCGAGGCTATGGCTACACCTTC	CASSGAYRGRGYGYTF	-	TRBV6-1	TRBJ1-2	TRBD1
TGTGCCAGCACCCCCCAAGGGACAGTGAACACCGGGGAGCTGTTTTTT	CASTPQGTVNTGELFF	-	TRBV7-9	TRBJ2-2	TRBD1
TGCGCCAGCAGCGGACAGTCAACAACTAATGAAAAACTGTTTTTT	CASSGQSTTNEKLFF	-	TRBV4-1	TRBJ1-4	-